In its sample, the clone carrying this T cell receptor beta chain was seen a few times. Its antigen is not known. This CDR3 comprises 13 residues. Germline loops: CDR1 LGHDT, CDR2 YNNKEL (reference sequence). Trimming left V 0 bases short and J 9 bases short, with 9 bases between. MiXCR, applied by TCRdb to the 5' RACE reads, yields one record per CDR3 protein. The sample carries hundreds of thousands of distinct CDR3 sequences, 13% recorded once. This entry is derived from a study of T cells after yellow fever vaccination. Whole-study findings and limits: Among primary-vaccination clones, most reappeared after the booster, at approximately 96% for CD4 and approximately 90% for CD8. Some clonotypes were seen in both the CD4 and the CD8 compartments. These made up a small share and likely arose from convergent recombination.

The chain carries TRBV3-1 and TRBJ2-1; D assignment may be TRBD1 or TRBD2 (5 bases each). The sample consisted of PBMCs, taken on the day of the yellow fever booster vaccination. This receptor was taken from a young man who received the YFV17D yellow fever vaccine. CDR3 nucleotide sequence: TGTGCCAGCAGCCAAGATCTTGGGGGTGAGCAGTTCTTC. Translation gives CASSQDLGGEQFF.